The 8 T cell receptor beta chains below all came from one sample that was sequenced in a study of T cell changes during pregnancy in multiple sclerosis. Only in-frame clones appear in the TCRdb table, and some are missing; sequencing was by immunoSEQ multiplex PCR. The table shows 55,000 to 65,000 clones, with just under 95% occurring only once. This specimen was CD4+ T cells from peripheral blood mononuclear cells, taken before pregnancy. These receptors were obtained from a female donor with multiple sclerosis, enrolled in a pregnancy study.

J is TRBJ2-5 and V is TRBV14, with 13 nucleotides matching TRBD2. Per the germline V gene, CDR1 is SGHDN and CDR2 is FVKESK. This CDR3 is 18 amino acids long. The trim removed 4 bases at V and 1 base at J, leaving 9 bases unmatched. This chain's CDR3 is CASSLWTSGRGVQETQYF. In DNA form, the CDR3 reads TGTGCCAGCAGCCTTTGGACTAGCGGGAGAGGAGTCCAAGAGACCCAGTACTTC.

The V call is TRBV7-2, the J call TRBJ2-7, with D possibly TRBD1 on 5 matching bases. The ends were cut back, 5 bases at V and 0 bases at J, with 14 bases in the middle. The germline gives CDR1 SGHTA, CDR2 FQGNSA. This CDR3 contains 15 residues. The CDR3 nucleotides read TGTGCCAGCAGCCTATACATAGACAGCTCCTACGAGCAGTACTTC. It is translated as CASSLYIDSSYEQYF.

The V and J genes are TRBV11-3 and TRBJ2-2, with D possibly being TRBD1 (5 bases). Trimming cost V 0 bases and J 1 base, with 6 bases left between them. Germline CDR1 and CDR2: SGHNT and YENEEA. The CDR3 totals 15 residues. CDR3 coding DNA: TGTGCCAGCAGCTTAGAAACAGGGAACACCGGGGAGCTGTTTTTT. It is translated as CASSLETGNTGELFF.

This clone came up once. The chain employs TRBV5-1 and TRBJ2-5, with 13 bases fitting TRBD2. Matching the DNA end better, TRBJ2-7 makes the J call doubtful. CDR1 SGHRS and CDR2 YFSETQ come from the germline V gene. This CDR3 is 15 amino acids long. The CDR3: CASSLLAGGPDEQYF. Here the CDR3 DNA reads TGCGCCAGCAGCCTACTAGCGGGAGGGCCCGACGAGCAGTACTTC.

The CDR3 is CASKREAQETQYF. The CDR3 DNA reads as TGTGCCAGTAAGCGGGAGGCCCAAGAGACCCAGTACTTC. The rearrangement links TRBV2 to TRBJ2-5; the match to TRBD2 covers 9 bases. The length of the CDR3 is 13 residues. Germline values: CDR1 SNHLY, CDR2 FYNNEI. The V gene end was trimmed by 9 bases and the J gene end by 1 base; junction bases not matched to a gene: 3. Using reference TRBV2 and TRBJ2-5 for the parts outside the CDR3, the full variable domain is EPEVTQTPSHQVTQMGQEVILRCVPISNHLYFYWYRQILGQKVEFLVSFYNNEISEKSEIFDDQFSVERPDGSNFTLKIRSTKLEDSAMYFCASKREAQETQYFGPGTRLLVL.

This clone was detected once. The chain uses TRBV2 and TRBJ1-2, with 7 bases aligning to TRBD1. Germline CDR1 is SNHLY and CDR2 is FYNNEI. This CDR3 spans 15 amino acids. The V and J ends lost 2 bases and 6 bases, in that order; junction bases with no gene match: 9. This CDR3 is CASSELGGAIDGYTF. The CDR3 DNA sequence: TGTGCCAGCAGTGAACTAGGGGGCGCAATCGATGGCTACACCTTC.

This chain connects TRBV21-1 to TRBJ2-4; TRBD1 reflects the table's D call only, with no check against the DNA. TRBV21-1 is given as a pseudogene. The CDR3 sequence is 20 residues long. The CDR3 DNA sequence: TGTGCCAGCAGCAAAGTCGTAGGGGACAGGGTCCCTTGGGCCAAAAACATTCAGTACTTC. It yields the protein CASSKVVGDRVPWAKNIQYF.

The chain combines TRBV25-1 with TRBJ1-1; 9 bases map to TRBD1. This CDR3 spans 13 amino acids. The V segment lost 6 bases and the J segment 4 bases; nucleotides outside the gene matches: 3. Germline V gives CDR1 MGHDK, CDR2 SYGVNS. DNA of the CDR3: TGTGCCAGCAGGGAGACAGGGGGCACTGAAGCTTTCTTT. As protein: CASRETGGTEAFF.